The 15 T cell receptor beta chains given below trace back to one sample, sequenced in a study of blood T cells in healthy people across ages. Combining a sample-barcoded 5' primer with a J-beta primer mix, a second PCR ran for about 6 to 12 cycles. TCRdb re-analysed the 5' RACE reads in MiXCR, keeping a single row per CDR3 protein. The data show hundreds of thousands of distinct CDR3 sequences, around two fifths seen once. The material sequenced was blood. The receptors stem from a man aged 60 to 75 in good health.

The CDR3 is CSVGGTYNPGLDEQFF. The CDR3 coding sequence is TGCAGCGTGGGGGGGACCTACAATCCTGGGTTGGATGAGCAGTTCTTC. The chain couples TRBV29-1 to TRBJ2-1; 7 bases line up with TRBD2. There are 16 residues in the CDR3. Per germline, CDR1 SQVTM and CDR2 ANQGSEA. V gave up 6 bases and J gave up 8 bases; unmatched junction bases: 19.

This clonotype was counted a few times. The chain links TRBV29-1 to TRBJ2-3; D not resolved. CDR1 is SQVTM, CDR2 ANQGSEA, per germline. Between the trimmed V and J ends, which lost 3 bases and 0 bases, there was a span of 13 bases. The CDR3 runs 15 residues. The CDR3 DNA sequence: TGCAGCGTTGATTGGCACGCCCCTAGCACAGATACGCAGTATTTT. This codes for CSVDWHAPSTDTQYF.

The chain has TRBV6-2 or TRBV6-3 and TRBJ2-1; D is possibly TRBD2 (5 bases). CDR3 length equals 14 residues. Germline V lookup: CDR1 MNHEY, CDR2 SVGEGT. The ends were cut back, 2 bases at V and 8 bases at J, with 13 bases in the middle. The CDR3 nucleotides read TGTGCCAGCAGTTACGCAGGTGGAGGCTATGAGCAGTTCTTC. Translated: CASSYAGGGYEQFF.

The chain has TRBV5-5 and TRBJ1-6; TRBD1 might be the D (6 bases). CDR1 is SGHKS, CDR2 YYEKEE, per germline (reference sequence). Trimming shortened V by 2 bases and J by 10 bases, and 22 bases separated the two germline ends. This CDR3 is built from 17 residues. DNA of the CDR3: TGTGCCAGCAGCTTAATCCCTCGGGGGCAGGGACGATCACCCCTCCACTTT. Protein sequence: CASSLIPRGQGRSPLHF.

V usage is TRBV20-1 and J usage is TRBJ2-1; 7 bases align to TRBD1. This CDR3 is 18 amino acids long. Trimming took 1 base from V and 5 from J; bases not matched to a gene: 17. The germline V gene encodes CDR1 DFQATT and CDR2 SNEGSKA (reference sequence). The CDR3 region is CSARGVLGQSLRNNEQFF. The CDR3 DNA follows: TGCAGTGCTAGAGGGGTGCTGGGACAGTCCCTTAGGAACAATGAGCAGTTCTTC.

The rearrangement uses TRBV9 and TRBJ2-5; 11 nucleotides align to TRBD1. Per germline, CDR1 SGDLS and CDR2 YYNGEE. The J segment lost 1 base and the V segment lost 4 bases, leaving 12 bases of the junction unmatched. This CDR3 region has 18 residues. The CDR3: CASSPPRRTGGTQETQYF. The CDR3 DNA reads as TGTGCCAGCAGCCCACCTAGGAGGACAGGGGGCACCCAAGAGACCCAGTACTTC.

This clonotype has more than one count but fewer than ten. The V and J genes are TRBV20-1 and TRBJ1-1; 10 bases are a match to TRBD1. The CDR3 runs 15 residues. The V and J ends lost 1 base and 4 bases, in that order; junction bases with no gene match: 6. The germline V gene has CDR1 DFQATT and CDR2 SNEGSKA (reference sequence). The CDR3 here is CSARGGDRGGTEAFF. The CDR3 DNA is TGCAGTGCTAGAGGGGGGGACAGGGGAGGCACTGAAGCTTTCTTT.

The gene calls are TRBV7-2 and TRBJ1-2; D gene uncertain. Deletions cut 0 bases from V and 4 bases from J, with 6 bases between. Per the germline V gene, CDR1 is SGHTA and CDR2 is FQGNSA. The CDR3 has 13 amino acids. CDR3 DNA sequence: TGTGCCAGCAGCTTAGCGAATTTCTATGGCTACACCTTC. It codes for CASSLANFYGYTF.

The gene calls are TRBV9 and TRBJ2-5; no definite D call. The CDR3 covers 14 residues. CDR1 is SGDLS, CDR2 YYNGEE, per germline. Trimming left V 3 bases short and J 4 bases short, with 13 bases between. CDR3 in amino acids: CASSAKGPPETQYF. DNA of the CDR3: TGTGCCAGCAGCGCCAAAGGGCCCCCAGAGACCCAGTACTTC.

The J gene is TRBJ2-5, the V gene TRBV6-2 or TRBV6-3; 10 nucleotides align to TRBD2. CDR3 length: 15 residues. The trim removed 6 bases at V and 4 bases at J, leaving 8 bases unmatched. Germline values: CDR1 MNHEY, CDR2 SVGEGT. DNA of the CDR3: TGTGCCAGCAGAAATAGCGGGGGGCCTGTAGAGACCCAGTACTTC. Protein product: CASRNSGGPVETQYF.

This clonotype has only a few counts. This chain links TRBV5-1 with TRBJ2-5; either TRBD1 or TRBD2 may supply D (5 bases each). The germline CDR1 and CDR2 sequences are SGHRS and YFSETQ. This CDR3 region has 15 residues. V was clipped by 1 base and J by 1 base, with 11 bases between them. The DNA for the CDR3 is TGCGCCAGCAGCTTGTATCCGGGACGCCAAGAGACCCAGTACTTC. The encoded protein is CASSLYPGRQETQYF.

This rearrangement joins TRBV5-4 to TRBJ2-5; weak D call: TRBD2 (7 bases). V was clipped by 6 bases and J by 11 bases, with 26 bases between them. This CDR3 contains 15 residues. Germline V CDR1 and CDR2: SGHNT, YYREEE (reference sequence). CDR3 nucleotide sequence: TGTGCCAGCACCCGGGAAGGGGGGGTTCTGAATAAGCAGTACTTC. The encoded protein is CASTREGGVLNKQYF.

This chain joins TRBV10-3 and TRBJ2-3, with D unresolved. The CDR3 runs to 14 residues. Looked up from germline, CDR1 is ENHRY and CDR2 is SYGVKD. V was trimmed by 2 bases and J by 0 bases, leaving 6 bases between them. The CDR3 nucleotides read TGTGCCATCAGTGAGCCGTCTAGCACAGATACGCAGTATTTT. Residues: CAISEPSSTDTQYF.

The rearrangement links TRBV10-3 to TRBJ2-7, with a tentative D call TRBD2 (7 bases). The CDR3 has 12 residues. The V gene's germline CDR1 is ENHRY and CDR2 SYGVKD. Here the CDR3 DNA reads TGTGGGACTAGGGACACAACCTACGAGCAGTACTTC. It is translated as CGTRDTTYEQYF.

This clonotype was observed at least ten times. The rearrangement links TRBV4-3 to TRBJ2-3; 7 bases are shared with TRBD2. The germline V gene has CDR1 LGHNA and CDR2 YSLEER. J gave up 4 bases and V 0 bases, and 7 bases lay outside the gene matches. The CDR3 runs 16 residues. Written as DNA, the CDR3 is TGCGCCAGCAGCCAAGACCCAGCGGGGATAGCAGATACGCAGTATTTT. This codes for CASSQDPAGIADTQYF.